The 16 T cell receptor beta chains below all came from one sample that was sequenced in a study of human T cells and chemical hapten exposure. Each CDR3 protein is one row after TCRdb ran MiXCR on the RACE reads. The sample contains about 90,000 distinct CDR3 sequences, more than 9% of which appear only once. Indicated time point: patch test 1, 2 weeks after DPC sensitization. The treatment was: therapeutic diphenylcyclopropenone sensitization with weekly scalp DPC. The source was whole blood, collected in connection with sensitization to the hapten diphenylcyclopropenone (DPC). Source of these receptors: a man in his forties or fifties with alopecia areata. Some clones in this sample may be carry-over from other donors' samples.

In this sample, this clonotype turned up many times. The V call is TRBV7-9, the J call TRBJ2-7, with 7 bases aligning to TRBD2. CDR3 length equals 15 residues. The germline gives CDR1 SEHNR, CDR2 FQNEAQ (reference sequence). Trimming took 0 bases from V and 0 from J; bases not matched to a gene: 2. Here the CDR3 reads CASSLAGDYSYEQYF. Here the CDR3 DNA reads TGTGCCAGCAGCTTAGCCGGGGACTACTCCTACGAGCAGTACTTC.

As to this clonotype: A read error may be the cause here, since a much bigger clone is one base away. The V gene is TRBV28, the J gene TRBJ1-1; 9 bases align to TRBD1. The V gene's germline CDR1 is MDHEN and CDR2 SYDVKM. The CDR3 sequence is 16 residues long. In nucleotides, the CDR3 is TGTGACAGCAGTTTAGCCCTTGGACAGGGGAATGCTGAAGCTTTCTTT. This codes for CDSSLALGQGNAEAFF.

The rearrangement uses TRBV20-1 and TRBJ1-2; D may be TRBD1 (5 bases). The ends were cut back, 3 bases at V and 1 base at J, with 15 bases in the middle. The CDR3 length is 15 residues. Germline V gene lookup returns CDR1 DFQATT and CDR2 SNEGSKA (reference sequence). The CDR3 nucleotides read TGCAGTGCTAGGGGCACAGGCGCACTTAACTATGGCTACACCTTC. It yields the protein CSARGTGALNYGYTF.

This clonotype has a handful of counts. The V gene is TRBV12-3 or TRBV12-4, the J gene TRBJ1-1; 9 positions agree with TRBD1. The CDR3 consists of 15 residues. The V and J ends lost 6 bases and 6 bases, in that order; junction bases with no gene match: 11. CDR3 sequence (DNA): TGTGCCAGCAGCTACACAGGGGGCCAGGGCGCTGAAGCTTTCTTT. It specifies CASSYTGGQGAEAFF.

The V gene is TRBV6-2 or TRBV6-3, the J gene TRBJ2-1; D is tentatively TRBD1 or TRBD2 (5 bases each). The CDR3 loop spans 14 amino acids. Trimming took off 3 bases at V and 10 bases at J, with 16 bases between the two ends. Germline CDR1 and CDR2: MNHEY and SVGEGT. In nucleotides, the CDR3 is TGTGCCAGCAGTTATTGGGGACCCCCAGAGGAGCAGTTCTTC. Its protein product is CASSYWGPPEEQFF.

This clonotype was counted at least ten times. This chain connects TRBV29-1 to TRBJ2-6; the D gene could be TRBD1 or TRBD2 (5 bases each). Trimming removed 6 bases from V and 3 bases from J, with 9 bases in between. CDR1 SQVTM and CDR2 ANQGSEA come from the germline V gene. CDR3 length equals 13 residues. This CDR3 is CSVGAGGANVLTF. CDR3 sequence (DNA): TGCAGCGTCGGGGCAGGTGGGGCCAACGTCCTGACTTTC.

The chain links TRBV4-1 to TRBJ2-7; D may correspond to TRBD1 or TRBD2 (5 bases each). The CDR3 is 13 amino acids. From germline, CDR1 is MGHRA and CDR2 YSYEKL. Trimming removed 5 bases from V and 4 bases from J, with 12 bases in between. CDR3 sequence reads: CASSISEGYEQYV. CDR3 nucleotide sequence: TGCGCCAGCAGCATTTCCGAGGGGTACGAGCAGTACGTC.

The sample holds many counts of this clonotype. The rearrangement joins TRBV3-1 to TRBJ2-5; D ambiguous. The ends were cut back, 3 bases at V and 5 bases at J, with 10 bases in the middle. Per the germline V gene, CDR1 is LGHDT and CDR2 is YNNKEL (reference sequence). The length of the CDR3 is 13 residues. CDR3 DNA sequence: TGTGCCAGCAGCCAGTACGAGATGGAGACCCAGTACTTC. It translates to CASSQYEMETQYF.

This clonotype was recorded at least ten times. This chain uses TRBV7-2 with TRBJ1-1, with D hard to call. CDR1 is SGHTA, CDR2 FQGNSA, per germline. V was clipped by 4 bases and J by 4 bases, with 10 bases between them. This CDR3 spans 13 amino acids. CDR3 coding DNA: TGTGCCAGCAGCTCCCACCGGAGCACTGAAGCTTTCTTT. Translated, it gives CASSSHRSTEAFF.

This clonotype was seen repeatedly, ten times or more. CDR3 protein: CASSFPPHRGYGYTF. CDR3 bases: TGTGCCAGCAGTTTTCCCCCTCACAGGGGATATGGCTACACCTTC. J is TRBJ1-2 and V is TRBV12-3 or TRBV12-4, with 7 nucleotides matching TRBD1. V gave up 3 bases and J gave up 5 bases; unmatched junction bases: 9. This CDR3 has 15 amino acids.

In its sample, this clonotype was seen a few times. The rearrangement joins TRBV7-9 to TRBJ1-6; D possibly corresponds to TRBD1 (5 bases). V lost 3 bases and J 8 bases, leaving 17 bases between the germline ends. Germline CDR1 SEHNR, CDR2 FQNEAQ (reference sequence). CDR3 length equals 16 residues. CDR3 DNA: TGTGCCAGCAGCTTCCTTCTGGGACTGGTGGATTCACCCCTCCACTTT. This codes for CASSFLLGLVDSPLHF.

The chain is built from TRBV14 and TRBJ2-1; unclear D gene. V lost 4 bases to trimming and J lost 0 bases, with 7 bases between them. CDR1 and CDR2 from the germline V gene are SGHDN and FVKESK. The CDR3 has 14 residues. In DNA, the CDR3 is TGTGCCAGCAGCCTACGCACCTCCTACAATGAGCAGTTCTTC. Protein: CASSLRTSYNEQFF.

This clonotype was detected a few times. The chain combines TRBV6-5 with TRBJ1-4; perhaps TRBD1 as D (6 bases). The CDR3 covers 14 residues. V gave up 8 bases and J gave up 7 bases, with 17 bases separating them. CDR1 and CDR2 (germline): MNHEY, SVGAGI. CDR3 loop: CASGRARGAEKLFF. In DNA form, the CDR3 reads TGTGCCAGCGGGAGGGCAAGGGGGGCTGAAAAACTGTTTTTT.

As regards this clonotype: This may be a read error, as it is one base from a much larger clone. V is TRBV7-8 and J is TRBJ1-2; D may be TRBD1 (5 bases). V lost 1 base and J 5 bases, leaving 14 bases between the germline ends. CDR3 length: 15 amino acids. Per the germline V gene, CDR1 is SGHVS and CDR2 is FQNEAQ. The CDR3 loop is CASSLGTWSLYGYTF. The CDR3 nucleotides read TGTGCCAGCAGCTTAGGGACATGGTCTTTGTATGGCTACACCTTC.

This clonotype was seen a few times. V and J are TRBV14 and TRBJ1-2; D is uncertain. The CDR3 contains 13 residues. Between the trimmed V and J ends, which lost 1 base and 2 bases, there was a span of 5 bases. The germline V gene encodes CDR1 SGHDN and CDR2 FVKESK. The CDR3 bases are TGTGCCAGCAGCCAAGGAACGAACTATGGCTACACCTTC. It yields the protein CASSQGTNYGYTF.

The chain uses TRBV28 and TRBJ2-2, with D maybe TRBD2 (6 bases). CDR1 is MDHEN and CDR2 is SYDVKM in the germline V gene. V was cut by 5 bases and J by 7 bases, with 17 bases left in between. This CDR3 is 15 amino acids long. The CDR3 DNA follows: TGTGCCAGCAGTCCTCCGGGACCCGGGAGCGGGGAGCTGTTTTTT. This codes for CASSPPGPGSGELFF. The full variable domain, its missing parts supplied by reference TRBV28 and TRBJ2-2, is DVKVTQSSRYLVKRTGEKVFLECVQDMDHENMFWYRQDPGLGLRLIYFSYDVKMKEKGDIPEGYSVSREKKERFSLILESASTNQTSMYLCASSPPGPGSGELFFGEGSRLTVL.